A single sample is the source of the 20 T cell receptor beta chains below, sequenced in a study of blood T cell repertoires in COVID-19. The table came from immunoSEQ multiplex PCR; TCRdb's copy has only in-frame clones and leaves some out. The sample includes about 70,000 clones, around 88% of them seen just once. The sequenced material came from peripheral blood. The receptor source for this set is a woman in her seventies with acute or convalescent COVID-19.

This clone occurred once. CDR3: CATSDFGTGLAGETQYF. Written as DNA, the CDR3 is TGTGCCACCAGTGATTTTGGGACAGGGCTGGCGGGTGAGACCCAGTACTTC. The chain is built from TRBV24-1 and TRBJ2-5; 9 bases fit TRBD1. There are 17 residues in the CDR3. V lost 1 base to trimming and J lost 5 bases; unmatched junction nucleotides: 10. Germline CDR1 is KGHDR and CDR2 is SFDVKD.

The chain is built from TRBV29-1 and TRBJ2-1, with a tentative D call TRBD2 (7 bases). The germline V and J ends were trimmed by 3 bases and 7 bases, with 13 bases remaining between them. Germline loops: CDR1 SQVTM, CDR2 ANQGSEA. The CDR3 loop spans 13 amino acids. CDR3 loop: CSVDGGRFNEQFF. The CDR3 DNA is TGCAGCGTTGACGGGGGGCGATTTAATGAGCAGTTCTTC.

Here the CDR3 DNA reads TGTGCCATCAGTGAACTAGAAAATGAGCAGTTCTTC. Amino acid sequence: CAISELENEQFF. This rearrangement joins TRBV10-3 to TRBJ2-1, with D possibly TRBD2 on 5 matching bases. This CDR3 has 12 amino acids. Germline V gene sequence: CDR1 ENHRY, CDR2 SYGVKD. With 3 bases removed from V and 7 bases from J, the gap between germline ends came to 7 bases.

This rearrangement joins TRBV7-2 to TRBJ1-1; weak D call: TRBD1 (5 bases). The CDR3 runs to 15 residues. Germline loops: CDR1 SGHTA, CDR2 FQGNSA. The V end lost 5 bases, the J end lost 1 base, and 14 bases lay between the germline ends. The CDR3 loop is CASSLGGVGNTEAFF. Here the CDR3 DNA reads TGTGCCAGCAGCCTCGGGGGAGTAGGGAACACTGAAGCTTTCTTT.

This chain connects TRBV27 to TRBJ2-1, with D unresolved. The CDR3 consists of 15 residues. Germline V gives CDR1 MNHEY, CDR2 SMNVEV (reference sequence). The V end was cut by 0 bases, the J end by 0 bases, with 6 bases between. The CDR3 protein is CASSLSLSSYNEQFF. Here the CDR3 DNA reads TGTGCCAGCAGTTTATCTCTAAGCTCCTACAATGAGCAGTTCTTC.

The V gene is TRBV29-1, the J gene TRBJ2-7; tentatively, D is TRBD1 (6 bases). Per germline, CDR1 SQVTM and CDR2 ANQGSEA. Trimming took 8 bases from V and 2 from J, leaving 13 bases between them. The length of the CDR3 is 12 residues. CDR3 residues: CSIARDTYEQYF. The DNA of the CDR3 is TGCAGCATTGCTAGGGACACCTACGAGCAGTACTTC.

The V and J genes are TRBV15 and TRBJ1-5; maybe TRBD1 (6 bases). Germline assignment: CDR1 LNHNV and CDR2 YYDKDF (reference sequence). The germline V and J ends were trimmed by 6 bases and 2 bases, with 8 bases remaining between them. CDR3 size: 13 residues. As DNA, the CDR3 is TGTGCCACCAGTCCAGGGGGCAATCAGCCCCAGCATTTT. Its protein is CATSPGGNQPQHF. Full variable domain (remainder filled in from reference TRBV15 and TRBJ1-5): DAMVIQNPRYQVTQFGKPVTLSCSQTLNHNVMYWYQQKSSQAPKLLFHYYDKDFNNEADTPDNFQSRRPNTSFCFLDIRSPGLGDTAMYLCATSPGGNQPQHFGDGTRLSIL.

This clone was seen only once. The J gene is TRBJ2-3, the V gene TRBV7-2, with TRBD2 matching over 10 bases. Unmatched junction bases numbered 6, after V lost 5 bases and J lost 1 base. Germline values: CDR1 SGHTA, CDR2 FQGNSA. The CDR3 runs 16 residues. CDR3 region: CASSLTGTSGTDTQYF. In DNA form, the CDR3 reads TGTGCCAGCAGCCTTACCGGGACTAGCGGCACAGATACGCAGTATTTT.

CDR3 in amino acids: CASKLAGVPYEQYF. CDR3 nucleotides: TGTGCCAGCAAACTAGCGGGGGTACCTTACGAGCAGTACTTC. The chain carries TRBV27 and TRBJ2-7, with TRBD2 matching 11 bases. The CDR3 totals 14 residues. After removal of 7 bases from V and 4 bases from J, the junction contained 6 bases not matched to a gene. Germline V gene data show CDR1 as MNHEY and CDR2 as SMNVEV (reference sequence).

The chain joins TRBV18 to TRBJ1-4; 9 bases align to TRBD1. The CDR3 spans 16 residues. Per the germline V gene, CDR1 is KGHSH and CDR2 is LQKENI. V dropped 6 bases and J dropped 7; count of bases not matched to a gene: 12. The CDR3 loop is CASSPGQGAPREKLFF. The CDR3 DNA is TGTGCCAGCTCTCCGGGACAGGGCGCCCCTCGTGAAAAACTGTTTTTT.

The chain joins TRBV10-3 to TRBJ1-1; D is unresolved. CDR3 length: 14 residues. Trimming took 3 bases from V and 1 from J, leaving 9 bases between them. The V gene's germline CDR1 is ENHRY and CDR2 SYGVKD. The CDR3 region is CAISDGQENTEAFF. The DNA for the CDR3 is TGTGCCATCAGTGATGGGCAGGAGAACACTGAAGCTTTCTTT.

The J gene is TRBJ1-1, the V gene TRBV5-6; D unresolved. Trimming took 4 bases from V and 2 from J, leaving 9 bases between them. CDR3 length: 13 amino acids. Germline V gene sequence: CDR1 SGHDT, CDR2 YYEEEE. The CDR3 DNA reads TGTGCCAGCAGCACTTTTCTAAACACTGAAGCTTTCTTT. Translated: CASSTFLNTEAFF.

The V and J genes are TRBV28 and TRBJ1-5, with D unclear. In germline, CDR1 is MDHEN, CDR2 SYDVKM. CDR3 size: 17 residues. Trimming pared 1 base from V and 2 bases from J, leaving 15 bases between. Written as DNA, the CDR3 is TGTGCCAGCAGTTTATCCTTGGCGGGAGACGGCAATCAGCCCCAGCATTTT. Translating gives CASSLSLAGDGNQPQHF.

The CDR3 sequence is CASTAGYQPQHF. The CDR3 nucleotides read TGTGCCAGCACCGCGGGGTATCAGCCCCAGCATTTT. The chain joins TRBV28 to TRBJ1-5; D not certain. There are 12 residues in the CDR3. Trimming stripped 7 bases from V and 5 bases from J, with 9 bases between. Germline V lookup: CDR1 MDHEN, CDR2 SYDVKM.

This rearrangement joins TRBV14 to TRBJ2-7; D might be TRBD2 (5 bases). This CDR3 is 13 amino acids long. CDR1 and CDR2 (germline): SGHDN, FVKESK. V dropped 0 bases and J dropped 6 bases, with 9 bases sitting between them. Here the CDR3 reads CASSQDRGIEQYF. As DNA, the CDR3 is TGTGCCAGCAGCCAAGATCGAGGGATCGAGCAGTACTTC.

CDR3 loop: CASSLGQPGAYSPLHF. The CDR3 nucleotides read TGTGCCAGCAGCTTAGGGCAGCCAGGGGCTTATTCACCCCTCCACTTT. The chain couples TRBV7-9 to TRBJ1-6, with D perhaps matching TRBD1 (6 bases). V was pared by 1 base and J by 8 bases, with 15 bases between. This CDR3 contains 16 residues. The germline V gene encodes CDR1 SEHNR and CDR2 FQNEAQ (reference sequence).

This chain joins TRBV4-3 and TRBJ1-2; 7 positions match TRBD1. The CDR3 covers 15 residues. V was pared by 0 bases and J by 6 bases, with 7 bases of the junction left unmatched. The germline gives CDR1 LGHNA, CDR2 YSLEER. The CDR3 coding sequence is TGCGCCAGCAGCCAAGATTTTTCACAGGGGCATGGCTACACCTTC. Amino acids: CASSQDFSQGHGYTF.

The rearrangement joins TRBV11-2 to TRBJ1-2; a weak D match, TRBD1 (6 bases). Deletions cut 5 bases from V and 7 bases from J, with 17 bases between. The CDR3 spans 14 residues. Germline CDR1 is SGHAT and CDR2 is FQNNGV. CDR3 region: CASSPLSGDGGYTF. The CDR3 DNA sequence: TGTGCCAGCAGCCCTCTATCAGGGGACGGTGGCTACACCTTC.

The V call is TRBV5-1, the J call TRBJ1-6; 9 bases are a match to TRBD1. CDR1 and CDR2 from the germline V gene are SGHRS and YFSETQ. The CDR3 contains 14 residues. V dropped 2 bases and J dropped 9; count of bases not matched to a gene: 3. CDR3: CASSFGQGSSPLHF. CDR3 bases: TGCGCCAGCAGCTTCGGACAGGGGAGTTCACCCCTCCACTTT.

This clone was picked up a small number of times. V usage is TRBV25-1 and J usage is TRBJ2-5, with D perhaps TRBD2 (5 bases). Trimming cost V 0 bases and J 3 bases, with 8 bases left between them. The germline V gene encodes CDR1 MGHDK and CDR2 SYGVNS. The CDR3 loop spans 14 amino acids. The CDR3 DNA follows: TGTGCCAGCAGTGAATATCGGGGTGAAGAGACCCAGTACTTC. It specifies CASSEYRGEETQYF. Variable domain in full (rest from reference TRBV25-1 and TRBJ2-5): EADIYQTPRYLVIGTGKKITLECSQTMGHDKMYWYQQDPGMELHLIHYSYGVNSTEKGDLSSESTVSRIRTEHFPLTLESARPSHTSQYLCASSEYRGEETQYFGPGTRLLVL.